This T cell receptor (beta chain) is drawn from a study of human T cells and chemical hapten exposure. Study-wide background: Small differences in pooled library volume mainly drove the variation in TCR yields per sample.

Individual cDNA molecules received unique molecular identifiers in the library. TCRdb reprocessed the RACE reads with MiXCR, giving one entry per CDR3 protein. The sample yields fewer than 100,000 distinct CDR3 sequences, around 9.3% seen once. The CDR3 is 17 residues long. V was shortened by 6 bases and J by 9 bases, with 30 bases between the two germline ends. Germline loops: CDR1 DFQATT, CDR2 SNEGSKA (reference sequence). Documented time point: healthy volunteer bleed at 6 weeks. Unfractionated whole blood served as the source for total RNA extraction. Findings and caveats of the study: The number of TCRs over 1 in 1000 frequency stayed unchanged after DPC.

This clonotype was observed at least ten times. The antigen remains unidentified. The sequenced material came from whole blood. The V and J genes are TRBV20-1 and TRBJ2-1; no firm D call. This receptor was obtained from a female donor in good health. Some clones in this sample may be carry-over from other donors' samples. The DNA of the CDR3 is TGCAGTGCGTACGCGCCCCCCGGAGCGCGTACAACGGGTGAGCAGTTCTTC. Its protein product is CSAYAPPGARTTGEQFF.